This T cell receptor (beta chain) is drawn from a study of cytomegalovirus exposure and HLA in healthy donors. V lost 4 bases, J lost 2 bases, and 12 bases stayed unmatched. The CDR3 runs 17 residues. CDR1 is LGHNA, CDR2 YNFKEQ, per germline. PCR primers comprised 60 Vbeta and 13 Jbeta primers. Produced via immunoSEQ multiplex PCR; TCRdb's table is partial and in-frame only. The sample carries over 100,000 clones, roughly 80% recorded once. The genes are TRBV4-2 and TRBJ2-7; TRBD1 agrees at 9 bases. Sequenced input: PBMCs. The TCR comes from a female donor in good health and CMV-seronegative. CDR3 sequence reads: CASSLTSGTGNTYEQYF. The CDR3 coding sequence is TGTGCCAGCAGCCTAACATCCGGGACAGGGAACACCTACGAGCAGTACTTC.